There are many counts of the clone carrying this TCR beta chain. Library construction for TCR beta used iRepertoire HTBI primers and Arm-PCR of CDR3 regions. As processed by the authors: Across the samples, identification revealed about 62 TRBV and about 13 TRBJ segments. TCRdb reprocessed the multiplex PCR reads via MiXCR and lists one record per CDR3 protein. V and J calls and clone size were set by TCRdb, not the authors. This sample has some 490,000 distinct CDR3 sequences, with 9.5% to 15% found just once. The data stem from a study of regulatory T cells in long-lasting Graves disease. Described time point: newly diagnosed GD, antithyroid drugs for less than 3 months. The TCR library was prepared using RNA isolated from PBMCs. These data are also associated with another study on T cells in Graves' hyperthyroidism and ophthalmopathy. That study adds: Graves' hyperthyroidism qualified as stable when ophthalmopathy did not progress within 18 months. Within blood appeared most thyroid clonotypes that had expanded above 0.001.

This receptor was obtained from a woman in her 30s with Graves disease. The source was peripheral blood mononuclear cells (PBMCs), collected at new diagnosis, from a patient treated with antithyroid drugs.

This CDR3 reads CAWNLGHREQYF. The CDR3 DNA reads as TGTGCCTGGAATCTGGGACACCGCGAGCAGTACTTC. The chain is built from TRBV30 and TRBJ2-7, with D maybe TRBD1 (6 bases). Between the trimmed V and J ends, which lost 4 bases and 6 bases, there was a span of 13 bases. The CDR3 totals 12 residues. In germline, CDR1 is GTSNPN, CDR2 SVGIG (reference sequence).